This T cell receptor (beta chain) was recovered during a study of beta chain features in type 1 diabetes. Study-level results: Shortening of TCRB CDR3s, moderate but significant, appeared in all four CD4+ subsets of Type 1 diabetes patients.

The trim removed 3 bases at V and 5 bases at J, leaving 13 bases unmatched. The length of the CDR3 is 16 residues. Germline values: CDR1 KGHSH, CDR2 LQKENI. Points on this clone: Its antigen is not known.

Expressed TCRB transcripts were sequenced, since all the RNA that had been isolated was reverse transcribed. Only in-frame clones appear in the TCRdb table, and some are missing; sequencing was by immunoSEQ multiplex PCR. Here the sample spans roughly 240,000 clones, 20% to 25% being singletons. The receptor was isolated from a woman in her twenties or thirties with type 1 diabetes. The rearrangement joins TRBV18 to TRBJ2-7; 7 bases are shared with TRBD1. The specimen was naive CD4+ T cells from blood. The CDR3 protein is CASSPPSTGWTNEQYF. CDR3 DNA: TGTGCCAGCTCACCCCCCTCGACAGGGTGGACCAACGAGCAGTACTTC.